This T cell receptor beta chain was sequenced during a study of blood T cell repertoires in COVID-19. Study overall: The United States, Italy and Spain were the sources of the acute and convalescent COVID-19 samples. T cells, B-cell-depleted T cells, or PBMCs supplied cDNA or gDNA.

Libraries were prepared by immunoSEQ multiplex PCR; TCRdb keeps only in-frame clonotypes and omits some of them. The sample has roughly 140,000 clones; 80% to 90% are singletons. V was trimmed by 0 bases and J by 3 bases, leaving 10 bases between them. The CDR3 extends over 14 amino acids. Germline CDR1 is SGHRS and CDR2 is YFSETQ. The sample consisted of peripheral blood. This rearrangement joins TRBV5-1 to TRBJ2-7; a possible D gene is TRBD1 (5 bases). The sequence was obtained from a man aged 65-85 years with acute or convalescent COVID-19. CDR3 DNA sequence: TGCGCCAGCAGCTTGGCGCAGGGCGACTACGAGCAGTACTTC. This gives the protein CASSLAQGDYEQYF.